Listed below are T cell receptor beta chains from one sample, sequenced in a study of CD8+CD57+ T cells in acquired aplastic anemia. Using its own MiXCR run on the reads, TCRdb lists one record per CDR3 protein. The sample yields roughly 50,000 distinct CDR3 sequences, 70% to 80% seen once. Sequenced sample: sorted CD4+, CD8+, or CD8+CD57+ T cells (not recorded which) from PBMCs. The source of these receptors is a human donor in good health, serving as a control. Each CDR3 is given with its conserved first and last residue. D genes are given only for firm matches. A row's size may be missing; if present it is once, few, many or a size class.

J gene	D gene	V gene	clone size	CDR3 protein	CDR3 DNA
TRBJ1-2	NA	TRBV24-1	NA	CATSGDGFYTF	TGTGCCACCAGCGGTGACGGATTCTACACCTTC
TRBJ2-1	NA	TRBV10-3	NA	CATSGSTAILFF	TGTGCCACCAGTGGGTCTACCGCGATTTTGTTCTTC
TRBJ2-3	NA	TRBV20-1	many	CSARDYSPASSTDTQYF	TGCAGTGCTAGAGATTACAGTCCGGCCTCGAGCACAGATACGCAGTATTTT
TRBJ1-5	NA	TRBV11-2	NA	CASSLDFDNQPQHF	TGTGCCAGCAGCTTAGACTTTGACAATCAGCCCCAGCATTTT
TRBJ2-2	NA	TRBV10-3	few	CAISGAGQVGERFF	TGTGCCATCAGCGGAGCGGGCCAGGTCGGTGAGCGGTTTTTT
TRBJ1-6	TRBD1	TRBV15	NA	CATSRGQANSPLHF	TGTGCCACCAGCAGGGGACAGGCTAATTCACCCCTCCACTTT
TRBJ2-7	NA	TRBV2	NA	CASSDGTTVSGNEQYF	TGTGCCAGCAGTGACGGGACCACAGTTTCGGGCAATGAGCAGTACTTC
TRBJ1-1	NA	TRBV5-5	many	CASSLGQLGEAFF	TGTGCCAGCAGCCTGGGACAACTGGGGGAAGCTTTCTTT
TRBJ2-1	TRBD2	TRBV7-6	NA	CASSPSGNSYNEQFF	TGTGCCAGCAGCCCTAGCGGGAACTCCTACAATGAGCAGTTCTTC
TRBJ1-5	NA	TRBV5-6	NA	CASSLGGSGNQPQHF	TGTGCCAGCAGCTTGGGTGGCAGTGGCAATCAGCCCCAGCATTTT
TRBJ2-1	TRBD1	TRBV10-3	NA	CAIGQGPEQFF	TGTGCCATCGGACAGGGCCCCGAGCAGTTCTTC
TRBJ1-1	NA	TRBV29-1	once	CQGVANTEAFF	TGTCAAGGGGTTGCGAACACTGAAGCTTTCTTT
TRBJ1-6	TRBD1	TRBV15	few	CATSRTGDNSPLHF	TGTGCCACCAGCAGGACAGGGGATAATTCACCCCTCCACTTT
TRBJ2-3	NA	TRBV29-1	few	CSLKRVGGDTDTQYF	TGCAGTCTCAAGAGGGTGGGCGGAGACACAGATACGCAGTATTTT
TRBJ1-2	NA	TRBV24-1	NA	CATSDSDSYYGYTF	TGTGCCACCAGTGACTCGGACAGTTACTATGGCTACACCTTC
TRBJ2-3	TRBD2	TRBV6-4	NA	CASSDEAGGAGDTQYF	TGTGCCAGCAGTGACGAAGCGGGAGGAGCGGGAGATACGCAGTATTTT
TRBJ2-7	NA	TRBV29-1	few	CSVGRGGKGSYEQYF	TGCAGCGTTGGGAGGGGCGGGAAGGGATCCTACGAGCAGTACTTC
TRBJ1-4	NA	TRBV4-2	NA	CASSRRDREKLFF	TGTGCCAGCAGTCGTCGTGACCGGGAAAAACTGTTTTTT
TRBJ2-7	NA	TRBV7-2	NA	CASSFYTSNEQYF	TGTGCCAGCAGCTTTTATACCTCTAACGAGCAGTACTTC
TRBJ1-2	NA	TRBV6-5	NA	CASSSMKDLNYGYTF	TGTGCCAGCAGTTCGATGAAAGACCTCAACTATGGCTACACCTTC
TRBJ2-3	TRBD2	TRBV19	NA	CASSRLAGGPTDTQYF	TGTGCCAGTAGTAGACTAGCGGGAGGGCCAACAGATACGCAGTATTTT
TRBJ1-6	NA	TRBV2	NA	CASEGAGTGSPLHF	TGTGCCAGCGAGGGAGCAGGGACCGGTTCACCCCTCCACTTT
TRBJ1-5	NA	TRBV19	NA	CASQGRNQPQHF	TGTGCCAGTCAGGGACGGAATCAGCCCCAGCATTTT
TRBJ2-3	NA	TRBV7-3	NA	CASRVSSTDTQYF	TGTGCCAGCAGGGTTAGTAGCACAGATACGCAGTATTTT
TRBJ2-7	NA	TRBV9	NA	CASSAGGTYEQYF	TGTGCCAGCAGCGCAGGGGGGACCTACGAGCAGTACTTC
TRBJ2-1	NA	TRBV11-1	once	CASSTQTASSYNEQFF	TGTGCCAGCAGCACACAGACAGCTAGCTCCTACAATGAGCAGTTCTTC
TRBJ2-2	TRBD2	TRBV15	many	CATSRDRASGANTGELFF	TGTGCCACCAGCAGAGATCGGGCTAGCGGGGCGAACACCGGGGAGCTGTTTTTT
TRBJ1-6	NA	TRBV5-1	NA	CASHIGHQDYNSPLHF	TGCGCCAGCCATATCGGGCACCAGGACTATAATTCACCCCTCCACTTT
TRBJ2-7	TRBD2	TRBV7-8	once	CASSLAISGSWEQYF	TGTGCCAGCAGCTTAGCTATTAGCGGGAGTTGGGAGCAGTACTTC
TRBJ2-3	TRBD2	TRBV15	NA	CATSRETSGGLGDTQYF	TGTGCCACCAGCAGAGAAACTAGCGGGGGGCTGGGAGATACGCAGTATTTT
TRBJ2-1	TRBD2	TRBV20-1	NA	CSASAGGPNEQFF	TGCAGTGCTAGCGCGGGAGGGCCGAATGAGCAGTTCTTC
TRBJ2-1	NA	TRBV12-3/TRBV12-4	NA	CASSFESDNEQFF	TGTGCCAGCAGTTTCGAGAGCGACAATGAGCAGTTCTTC
TRBJ1-1	NA	TRBV19	NA	CASIAEMNTEAFF	TGTGCCAGTATCGCTGAAATGAACACTGAAGCTTTCTTT
TRBJ1-3	NA	TRBV7-3	once	CASSLGPGNTIYF	TGTGCCAGCAGCTTAGGTCCTGGTAACACCATATATTTT
TRBJ2-3	NA	TRBV10-1	NA	CASSDGGTDTQYF	TGCGCCAGCAGTGACGGGGGCACAGATACGCAGTATTTT
TRBJ2-7	NA	TRBV6-2/TRBV6-3	once	CASSFGTPPYEQYF	TGTGCCAGCAGCTTCGGGACACCGCCCTACGAGCAGTACTTC
TRBJ2-1	NA	TRBV2	NA	CASSVRGGSYNEQFF	TGTGCCAGCAGTGTAAGGGGAGGCTCCTACAATGAGCAGTTCTTC
TRBJ1-2	NA	TRBV10-3	few	CAISEQGLAGYTF	TGTGCCATCAGTGAGCAGGGGCTCGCGGGCTACACCTTC
TRBJ2-3	TRBD2	TRBV20-1	once	CSARNPSGSTDTQYF	TGCAGTGCTAGAAACCCTAGCGGTAGCACAGATACGCAGTATTTT
TRBJ1-1	NA	TRBV20-1	NA	CSARLDPNTEAFF	TGCAGTGCTAGACTCGATCCTAACACTGAAGCTTTCTTT
TRBJ1-1	NA	TRBV19	once	CASSINRNEAFF	TGTGCCAGTAGTATTAACCGAAATGAAGCTTTCTTT
TRBJ2-7	TRBD1	TRBV20-1	NA	CSALVGTDRYEQYF	TGCAGTGCCCTGGTTGGGACAGATCGCTACGAGCAGTACTTC
TRBJ2-3	TRBD1	TRBV7-7	NA	CASSLGLTGLTDTQYF	TGTGCTAGCAGCTTAGGGTTGACAGGGTTAACAGATACGCAGTATTTT
TRBJ2-1	TRBD2	TRBV20-1	NA	CSARGLAGYNEQSF	TGCAGTGCTAGAGGACTAGCGGGCTACAATGAGCAATCCTTC
TRBJ1-5	NA	TRBV24-1	NA	CATSDSLGAQPQHF	TGTGCCACCAGTGATTCACTAGGGGCTCAGCCCCAGCATTTT
TRBJ1-5	NA	TRBV2	NA	CASSDAQPQHF	TGTGCCAGCAGTGATGCTCAGCCCCAGCATTTT
TRBJ1-2	TRBD1	TRBV19	few	CATQGALSYGYTF	TGTGCCACCCAGGGGGCATTATCCTATGGCTACACCTTC
TRBJ1-5	NA	TRBV20-1	medium-sized	CSARAMRDNQPQHF	TGCAGTGCTAGAGCCATGAGGGACAATCAGCCCCAGCATTTT
TRBJ2-6	TRBD1	TRBV24-1	NA	CATTRDRAVTSGANVLTF	TGTGCCACCACCAGAGACAGGGCGGTAACCTCTGGGGCCAACGTCCTGACTTTC
TRBJ1-2	TRBD1	TRBV2	NA	CASSEARTGAYGYTF	TGTGCCAGCAGTGAAGCGCGGACAGGGGCCTATGGCTACACCTTC